Listed here are 17 T cell receptor beta chains from one sample, sequenced in a study of T-cell reconstitution after alpha-beta-depleted transplantation in children. Researchers prepared the TCRbeta library using unique molecular identifiers, the study reports. In TCRdb, the PCR reads were re-called with MiXCR into one record per CDR3 protein. The table records tens of thousands of distinct CDR3 sequences, 6.3% of them present only once. Here the sequenced sample was PBMCs, mostly from graft donor cells, taken 180 days after TCRalphabeta/CD19-depleted stem cell transplant. The receptors were gathered from a male patient aged 5 to 17 who had a stem cell transplant for acute myeloid leukemia, so the T cells may come from the graft donor.

This clonotype showed up many times. This chain connects TRBV27 to TRBJ2-1; D not certain. This CDR3 spans 12 amino acids. Trimming pared 5 bases from V and 6 bases from J, leaving 8 bases between. The germline gives CDR1 MNHEY, CDR2 SMNVEV (reference sequence). The CDR3 DNA reads TGTGCCAGCAGTGTGATTGGCAATGAGCAGTTCTTC. It is translated as CASSVIGNEQFF.

The table lists this clonotype with a few counts. One end of the junction varies from germline; a read error may be responsible. The CDR3 sequence: CTSSYALTRPLTRGEQFF. CDR3 nucleotide sequence: TGTACCAGCAGTTACGCACTGACTAGGCCACTTACGAGGGGTGAGCAGTTCTTC. The chain recombines TRBV2 with TRBJ2-1; possible D gene TRBD2, 6 bases. Looked up from germline, CDR1 is SNHLY and CDR2 is FYNNEI. The CDR3 spans 18 residues.

This clonotype was recorded many times. The rearrangement joins TRBV20-1 to TRBJ2-1; 7 positions agree with TRBD2. The junction had 5 bases not matched to a gene; V was cut back by 5 bases and J by 1 base. This CDR3 spans 14 amino acids. CDR1 is DFQATT, CDR2 SNEGSKA, per germline (reference sequence). CDR3 in DNA: TGCAGTGCTGAGCGGGGTGAATCCTACAATGAGCAGTTCTTC. Translation gives CSAERGESYNEQFF.

This clonotype was seen at least ten times. The chain recombines TRBV6-5 with TRBJ1-1, with no clear D. V was shortened by 6 bases and J by 0 bases, with 11 bases between the two germline ends. Germline CDR1 is MNHEY and CDR2 is SVGAGI. The CDR3 is 14 residues long. The CDR3 reads CASSPGSMNTEAFF. In nucleotides, the CDR3 is TGTGCCAGCAGCCCGGGTAGCATGAACACTGAAGCTTTCTTT.

This clonotype was detected many times. This chain joins TRBV14 and TRBJ1-1, with D perhaps matching TRBD1 (6 bases). Trimming pared 1 base from V and 1 base from J, leaving 7 bases between. The CDR3 is made up of 14 amino acids. CDR1 SGHDN and CDR2 FVKESK come from the germline V gene. CDR3 DNA: TGTGCCAGCAGCCAAGTCAGGGGGAACACTGAAGCTTTCTTT. Amino acid sequence: CASSQVRGNTEAFF.

In its sample, this clonotype was seen many times. The chain has TRBV7-9 and TRBJ2-2; unclear D gene. V was cut by 0 bases and J by 3 bases, with 8 bases left in between. Germline V gene sequence: CDR1 SEHNR, CDR2 FQNEAQ (reference sequence). The CDR3 covers 15 residues. The DNA for the CDR3 is TGTGCCAGCAGCTTAGCGCAAACTTACACCGGGGAGCTGTTTTTT. This codes for CASSLAQTYTGELFF.

This clonotype was picked up many times. J is TRBJ1-2 and V is TRBV28; 8 bases align to TRBD1. The CDR3 sequence is 16 residues long. The J segment lost 6 bases and the V segment lost 3 bases, leaving 12 bases of the junction unmatched. CDR1 is MDHEN and CDR2 is SYDVKM in the germline V gene. The CDR3, as DNA: TGTGCCAGCAGTTTTGGACAGGGAGTTTTGTCGAATGGCTACACCTTC. Encoded protein: CASSFGQGVLSNGYTF.

This clonotype came up many times. This chain joins TRBV7-2 and TRBJ2-7, with D perhaps being TRBD1 or TRBD2 (5 bases each). CDR1 SGHTA and CDR2 FQGNSA come from the germline V gene. The CDR3 contains 14 residues. V dropped 4 bases and J dropped 1 base, with 11 bases sitting between them. In DNA form, the CDR3 reads TGTGCCAGCAGCTCCGAGGGACGGTCCTACGAGCAGTACTTC. It is translated as CASSSEGRSYEQYF.

The rearrangement uses TRBV20-1 and TRBJ2-5; D remains ambiguous. Per the germline V gene, CDR1 is DFQATT and CDR2 is SNEGSKA (reference sequence). The V end lost 6 bases, the J end lost 3 bases, and 11 bases lay between the germline ends. The CDR3 totals 12 residues. The CDR3 reads CSARSPKETQYF. As DNA, the CDR3 is TGCAGTGCCCGCTCGCCGAAAGAGACCCAGTACTTC.

This clonotype was detected many times. CDR3 region: CSATDDRYTEAFF. Here the CDR3 DNA reads TGCAGTGCTACCGACGACAGGTACACTGAAGCTTTCTTT. The J gene is TRBJ1-1, the V gene TRBV20-1, with a possible D match to TRBD1 (6 bases). Germline values: CDR1 DFQATT, CDR2 SNEGSKA (reference sequence). Trimming removed 4 bases from V and 3 bases from J, with 12 bases in between. The CDR3 is 13 amino acids.

This clonotype showed up many times. The chain employs TRBV20-1 and TRBJ1-1; D might be TRBD1 (5 bases). Germline CDR1 is DFQATT and CDR2 is SNEGSKA (reference sequence). CDR3 length: 12 residues. V was cut by 3 bases and J by 5 bases, with 10 bases left in between. The DNA of the CDR3 is TGCAGTGCTAGCCCCGGACATACTGAAGCTTTCTTT. This sequence encodes CSASPGHTEAFF.

This clonotype was observed at least ten times. This chain links TRBV28 with TRBJ2-3; a weak D match, TRBD1 (5 bases). CDR1 is MDHEN, CDR2 SYDVKM, per germline. CDR3 length: 13 residues. With 5 bases removed from V and 10 bases from J, the gap between germline ends came to 16 bases. As DNA, the CDR3 is TGTGCCAGCAGTCACCCGGACGAGACAGCGCAGTATTTT. It yields the protein CASSHPDETAQYF.

The chain links TRBV3-1 to TRBJ1-2; 7 bases match TRBD1. This CDR3 has 16 residues. Germline values: CDR1 LGHDT, CDR2 YNNKEL (reference sequence). Trimming cost V 5 bases and J 0 bases; bases outside gene matches: 9. This CDR3 is CASSGQGGPANYGYTF. The CDR3 DNA reads as TGTGCCAGCAGCGGGCAGGGGGGCCCAGCTAACTATGGCTACACCTTC.

This clonotype was recorded many times. J is TRBJ2-3 and V is TRBV4-2; 9 bases fit TRBD2. Germline CDR1 LGHNA, CDR2 YNFKEQ. J gave up 1 base and V 1 base, and 12 bases lay outside the gene matches. The CDR3 consists of 19 residues. The CDR3 protein is CASSQAAGGPPDGTDTQYF. The DNA for the CDR3 is TGTGCCAGCAGCCAAGCGGCGGGGGGGCCCCCCGACGGCACAGATACGCAGTATTTT.

This clonotype was recorded a few times. The chain employs TRBV7-3 and TRBJ2-7; the D gene is possibly TRBD1 (5 bases). CDR1 and CDR2 from the germline V gene are SGHTA and FQGTGA. The CDR3 has 16 residues. With 0 bases removed from V and 0 bases from J, the gap between germline ends came to 12 bases. In DNA, the CDR3 is TGTGCCAGCAGCTTAACTCCCCCAGGGATCTCCTACGAGCAGTACTTC. Protein product: CASSLTPPGISYEQYF.

This clonotype was detected ten times or more. This chain joins TRBV6-2 or TRBV6-3 and TRBJ2-7; D possibly corresponds to TRBD2 (6 bases). Germline lookup yields CDR1 MNHEY and CDR2 SVGEGT. CDR3 length: 14 amino acids. The ends were cut back, 5 bases at V and 2 bases at J, with 13 bases in the middle. CDR3 region: CASSQSGLTYEQYF. The CDR3 DNA reads TGTGCCAGCAGTCAAAGCGGGCTAACCTACGAGCAGTACTTC.

The table lists this clonotype with many counts. This chain joins TRBV4-3 and TRBJ2-1; 7 bases are shared with TRBD2. With 1 base clipped from V and 7 bases from J, the junction kept 7 bases outside the gene matches. Germline V gene lookup returns CDR1 LGHNA and CDR2 YSLEER. This CDR3 has 15 amino acids. The CDR3 DNA sequence: TGCGCCAGCAGCCAAGTAGGGGCGGGAGAAAATGAGCAGTTCTTC. Translation gives CASSQVGAGENEQFF.